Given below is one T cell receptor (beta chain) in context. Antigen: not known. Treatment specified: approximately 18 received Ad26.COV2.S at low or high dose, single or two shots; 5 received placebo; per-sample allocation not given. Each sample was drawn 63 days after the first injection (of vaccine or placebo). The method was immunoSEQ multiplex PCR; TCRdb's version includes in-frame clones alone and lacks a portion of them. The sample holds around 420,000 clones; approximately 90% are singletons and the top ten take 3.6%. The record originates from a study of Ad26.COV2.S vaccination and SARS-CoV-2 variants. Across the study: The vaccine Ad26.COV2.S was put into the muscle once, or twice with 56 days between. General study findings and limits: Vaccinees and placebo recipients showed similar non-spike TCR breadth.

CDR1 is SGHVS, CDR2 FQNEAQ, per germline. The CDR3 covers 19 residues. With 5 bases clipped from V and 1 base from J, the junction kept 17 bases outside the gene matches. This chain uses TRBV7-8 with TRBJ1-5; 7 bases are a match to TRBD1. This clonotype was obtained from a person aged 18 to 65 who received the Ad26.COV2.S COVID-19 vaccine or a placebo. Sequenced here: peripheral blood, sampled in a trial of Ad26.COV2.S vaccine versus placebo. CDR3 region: CASSALRFYRGTSNQPQHF. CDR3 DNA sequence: TGTGCCAGCAGCGCACTCCGGTTTTACAGGGGAACAAGCAATCAGCCCCAGCATTTT.